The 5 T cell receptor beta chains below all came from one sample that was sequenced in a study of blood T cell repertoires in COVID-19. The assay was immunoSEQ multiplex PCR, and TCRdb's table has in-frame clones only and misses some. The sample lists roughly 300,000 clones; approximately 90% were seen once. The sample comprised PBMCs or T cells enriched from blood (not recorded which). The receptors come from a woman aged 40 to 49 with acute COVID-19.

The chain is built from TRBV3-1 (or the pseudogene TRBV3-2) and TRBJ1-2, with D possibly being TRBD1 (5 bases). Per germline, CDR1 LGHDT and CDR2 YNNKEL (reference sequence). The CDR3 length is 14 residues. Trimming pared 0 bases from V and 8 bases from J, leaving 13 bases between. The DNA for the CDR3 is TGTGCCAGCAGCCAAGATCGCGGGGCGGTCGGCTACACCTTC. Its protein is CASSQDRGAVGYTF.

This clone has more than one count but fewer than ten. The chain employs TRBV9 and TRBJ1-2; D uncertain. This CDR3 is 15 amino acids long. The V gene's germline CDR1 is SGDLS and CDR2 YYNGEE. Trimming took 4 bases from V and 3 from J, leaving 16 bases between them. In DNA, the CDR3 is TGTGCCAGCAGCCCCGGTGGAGGGAAAGACTATGGCTACACCTTC. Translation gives CASSPGGGKDYGYTF. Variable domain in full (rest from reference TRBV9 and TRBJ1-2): DSGVTQTPKHLITATGQRVTLRCSPRSGDLSVYWYQQSLDQGLQFLIQYYNGEERAKGNILERFSAQQFPDLHSELNLSSLELGDSALYFCASSPGGGKDYGYTFGSGTRLTVV.

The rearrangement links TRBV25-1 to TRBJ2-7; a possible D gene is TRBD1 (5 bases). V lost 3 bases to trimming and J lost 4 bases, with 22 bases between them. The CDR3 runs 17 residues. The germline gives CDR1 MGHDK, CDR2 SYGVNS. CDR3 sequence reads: CASSDEYRPPVGYEQYF. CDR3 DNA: TGTGCCAGCAGTGACGAGTACAGGCCCCCGGTGGGGTACGAGCAGTACTTC.

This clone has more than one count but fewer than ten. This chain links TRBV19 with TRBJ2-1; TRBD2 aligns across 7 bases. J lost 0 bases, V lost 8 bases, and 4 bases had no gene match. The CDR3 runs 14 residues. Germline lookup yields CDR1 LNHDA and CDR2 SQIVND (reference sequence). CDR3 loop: CASGGGYSYNEQFF. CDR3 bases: TGTGCCAGTGGGGGGGGATACTCCTACAATGAGCAGTTCTTC.

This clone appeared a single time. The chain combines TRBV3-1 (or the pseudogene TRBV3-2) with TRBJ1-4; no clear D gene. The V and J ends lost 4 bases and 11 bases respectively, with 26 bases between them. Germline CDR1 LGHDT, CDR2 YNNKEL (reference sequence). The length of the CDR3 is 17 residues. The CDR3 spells CASSPRFARGPLEKLFF. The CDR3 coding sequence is TGTGCCAGCAGCCCTCGTTTTGCCCGCGGCCCGTTGGAGAAACTGTTTTTT.